The 32 T cell receptor beta chains given below trace back to one sample, sequenced in a study of blood T cells in healthy people across ages. Next came a second PCR, run for about 6 to 11 cycles, which used a sample-barcoded 5' primer along with a J-beta primer mix. Each CDR3 protein gets one entry after TCRdb re-called the 5' RACE reads with MiXCR. The repertoire holds about 1 million distinct CDR3 sequences, 25% seen once, with around 0.75% in the top ten. This sample was also put to use in a study of T cells of mothers and their children.

The sequencing sample was made of blood. These receptors all come from a girl under 10 years old in good health.

This sequence joins TRBV7-3 and TRBJ2-2; 10 nucleotides align to TRBD1. This CDR3 is 16 amino acids long. Trimming at V came to 5 bases and at J to 4 bases, leaving 7 bases not matched to a gene. CDR1 and CDR2 from the germline V gene are SGHTA and FQGTGA. The CDR3, as DNA: TGTGCCAGCAGCCATCCCGGACAGGGGGGCACCGGGGAGCTGTTTTTT. As protein: CASSHPGQGGTGELFF.

The chain combines TRBV7-2 with TRBJ1-1; tentatively, D is TRBD1 (5 bases). CDR1 and CDR2 (germline): SGHTA, FQGNSA. The CDR3 runs to 15 residues. V dropped 2 bases and J dropped 4 bases, with 14 bases sitting between them. CDR3 amino acids: CASSLIFQGSTEAFF. The CDR3 nucleotides are TGTGCCAGCAGCTTAATATTCCAGGGTTCCACTGAAGCTTTCTTT.

The chain has TRBV9 and TRBJ2-7; 9 bases are a match to TRBD1. Germline assignment: CDR1 SGDLS and CDR2 YYNGEE. Unmatched junction bases numbered 7, after V lost 3 bases and J lost 3 bases. This CDR3 comprises 15 residues. CDR3 sequence reads: CASSAGGGQGYEQYF. CDR3 in DNA: TGTGCCAGCAGCGCGGGTGGGGGACAGGGCTACGAGCAGTACTTC.

Note on this clonotype: Here the CDR3 omits its conserved ending phenylalanine or tryptophan, so a read error is the likely source. This rearrangement joins TRBV7-2 to TRBJ1-5, with no clear D. Germline CDR1 SGHTA, CDR2 FQGNSA. There are 14 residues in the CDR3. V was cut by 3 bases and J by 0 bases, with 6 bases left in between. The CDR3 nucleotides are TGTGCCAGCAGCTTTGGGTATAGCAATCAGCCCCAGCATCTT. Its translation: CASSFGYSNQPQHL.

This rearrangement joins TRBV20-1 to TRBJ2-4, with D uncertain. Germline V lookup: CDR1 DFQATT, CDR2 SNEGSKA (reference sequence). V lost 1 base and J 9 bases, leaving 13 bases between the germline ends. The CDR3 sequence is 13 residues long. The CDR3 sequence: CSARGEQRVIQYF. CDR3 coding DNA: TGCAGTGCTAGAGGGGAACAAAGGGTCATTCAGTACTTC.

This clonotype came up a few times. The V call is TRBV12-3 or TRBV12-4, the J call TRBJ2-1; perhaps D is TRBD1 or TRBD2 (5 bases each). The end of the DNA fits TRBJ2-7 better, so the J call may be wrong. The CDR3 covers 14 residues. The CDR3 loop is CASSTTGPLGEQYF. For the CDR3, the DNA is TGTGCCAGCAGTACTACGGGACCCCTTGGAGAGCAGTACTTC.

As DNA, the CDR3 is TGTGCCAGCAGCCGGACAGGGGCCGAGACCCAGTACTTC. Protein product: CASSRTGAETQYF. This chain links TRBV7-2 with TRBJ2-5, with 9 bases fitting TRBD1. The germline V gene encodes CDR1 SGHTA and CDR2 FQGNSA. There are 13 residues in the CDR3. The trim removed 5 bases at V and 5 bases at J, leaving 3 bases unmatched.

The rearrangement joins TRBV6-5 to TRBJ2-5; D not resolved. V lost 2 bases and J 2 bases, leaving 9 bases between the germline ends. This CDR3 is built from 14 residues. The germline V gene has CDR1 MNHEY and CDR2 SVGAGI. Here the CDR3 DNA reads TGTGCCAGCAGTTACGAGAGCAGTCAAGAGACCCAGTACTTC. This gives the protein CASSYESSQETQYF.

This chain links TRBV29-1 with TRBJ2-5; 7 nucleotides line up with TRBD2. Judging by the DNA end, TRBJ2-1 fits better; the J call may be wrong. The CDR3 is 14 amino acids. In germline, CDR1 is SQVTM, CDR2 ANQGSEA. CDR3 sequence: CSVAPRLALNEQFF. Written as DNA, the CDR3 is TGCAGCGTCGCTCCTAGACTAGCCCTCAATGAGCAGTTCTTC.

This clonotype turned up a few times. The chain couples TRBV6-1 to TRBJ2-5, with D hard to call. CDR1 is MNHNS, CDR2 SASEGT, per germline. The length of the CDR3 is 14 residues. V lost 4 bases and J 5 bases, leaving 14 bases between the germline ends. The CDR3 region is CASSAGRFGETQYF. The CDR3 bases are TGTGCCAGCAGTGCGGGCAGGTTCGGCGAGACCCAGTACTTC.

The CDR3 region is CASSLKWGGKETQYF. Written as DNA, the CDR3 is TGTGCCAGCAGCTTAAAGTGGGGTGGAAAGGAGACCCAGTACTTC. The chain uses TRBV7-8 and TRBJ2-1; D unclear. TRBJ2-5 explains the end of the DNA better; the J call may be wrong. Germline lookup yields CDR1 SGHVS and CDR2 FQNEAQ. This CDR3 spans 15 amino acids.

The V gene is TRBV7-6, the J gene TRBJ2-7; 9 nucleotides line up with TRBD2. Germline V gene sequence: CDR1 SGHVS, CDR2 FNYEAQ. V lost 1 base, J lost 4 bases, and 8 bases stayed unmatched. The CDR3 is 16 amino acids. CDR3 nucleotides: TGTGCCAGCAGCTTAGGGGCTAGCGGGGAACAATACGAGCAGTACTTC. This encodes CASSLGASGEQYEQYF.

The CDR3 loop is CAISGSRDGYTF. CDR3 DNA sequence: TGTGCCATCAGTGGATCACGTGATGGCTACACCTTC. The V gene is TRBV10-3, the J gene TRBJ1-2, with D unclear. Germline CDR1 and CDR2: ENHRY and SYGVKD. V lost 4 bases to trimming and J lost 6 bases, with 9 bases between them. The CDR3 loop spans 12 amino acids.

The chain joins TRBV29-1 to TRBJ2-5; the D is unclear. TRBJ2-1 matches the DNA end more closely, so the J call is doubtful. Germline CDR1 is SQVTM and CDR2 is ANQGSEA. This CDR3 is built from 12 residues. The CDR3 is CSVVKGINEQFF. CDR3 DNA: TGCAGCGTTGTCAAGGGAATAAATGAGCAGTTCTTC.

The chain joins TRBV19 to TRBJ2-2, with 10 bases that match TRBD2. Germline CDR1 LNHDA, CDR2 SQIVND (reference sequence). The CDR3 has 12 amino acids. With 7 bases clipped from V and 10 bases from J, the junction kept 3 bases outside the gene matches. CDR3 bases: TGTGCCAGTAACCTAGCGGGGGAGGAGCTGTTTTTT. Amino acids: CASNLAGEELFF.

This chain joins TRBV6-2 or TRBV6-3 and TRBJ2-7; tentative D call: TRBD2 (5 bases). Trimming cost V 6 bases and J 7 bases, with 10 bases left between them. The length of the CDR3 is 11 residues. Germline V gene lookup returns CDR1 MNHEY and CDR2 SVGEGT. The CDR3 reads CASSRGREQYF. The CDR3 coding sequence is TGTGCCAGCAGCCGCGGGCGGGAGCAGTACTTC.

This clonotype was picked up a small number of times. V usage is TRBV7-2 and J usage is TRBJ2-5, with 8 nucleotides matching TRBD2. The better agreement between TRBJ2-1 and the DNA end casts doubt on the J call. Looked up from germline, CDR1 is SGHTA and CDR2 is FQGNSA. This CDR3 is 14 amino acids long. In nucleotides, the CDR3 is TGTGCCAGCAGCCGAGCGGGAGCCTACAATGAGCAGTTCTTC. Translation: CASSRAGAYNEQFF.

The rearrangement links TRBV7-3 to TRBJ2-5; a weak D match, TRBD1 (6 bases). The J call may not be correct, given that the DNA end is closer to TRBJ2-1. The CDR3 sequence is 14 residues long. Germline lookup yields CDR1 SGHTA and CDR2 FQGTGA. The DNA of the CDR3 is TGTGCCAGCAGCTATACAGGGACATCGAATGAGCAGTTCTTC. Translation: CASSYTGTSNEQFF.

The chain carries TRBV29-1 and TRBJ1-1; 8 bases line up with TRBD1. Germline V lookup: CDR1 SQVTM, CDR2 ANQGSEA. With V trimmed by 7 bases and J by 1 base, 8 bases remained unmatched. The CDR3 length is 14 residues. The CDR3 loop is CSGSRGHPNTEAFF. CDR3 coding DNA: TGCAGCGGATCCAGGGGGCATCCGAACACTGAAGCTTTCTTT.

The chain recombines TRBV10-3 with TRBJ2-5; 7 nucleotides align to TRBD1. The ends lost 3 bases at V and 9 bases at J; junction bases unmatched: 13. The V gene's germline CDR1 is ENHRY and CDR2 SYGVKD. This CDR3 spans 15 amino acids. The CDR3 DNA reads TGTGCCATCAGTGAAGAGACCGGGCCAGGGGGAGCCCAGTACTTC. It encodes CAISEETGPGGAQYF.

V usage is TRBV9 and J usage is TRBJ1-5, with 7 bases identical to TRBD1. Germline trimming cut 3 bases from V and 3 bases from J; bases unmatched to any gene: 3. Germline CDR1 and CDR2: SGDLS and YYNGEE. This CDR3 has 14 residues. The CDR3 sequence: CASSAGQYNQPQHF. The CDR3 DNA is TGTGCCAGCAGCGCGGGACAGTACAATCAGCCCCAGCATTTT.

This clonotype occurred a few times. The CDR3 is CASSPTGDGANVLTF. Here the CDR3 DNA reads TGTGCCAGCAGTCCGACAGGGGATGGGGCCAACGTCCTGACTTTC. The chain combines TRBV12-3 or TRBV12-4 with TRBJ2-6, with 8 bases lining up with TRBD1. Germline trimming cut 5 bases from V and 3 bases from J; bases unmatched to any gene: 3. This CDR3 has 15 amino acids.

The rearrangement uses TRBV29-1 and TRBJ2-3, with D possibly being TRBD1 or TRBD2 (5 bases each). Germline values: CDR1 SQVTM, CDR2 ANQGSEA. CDR3 length: 16 amino acids. The germline V and J ends were trimmed by 6 bases and 4 bases, with 23 bases remaining between them. CDR3 coding DNA: TGCAGCGTGAACCTCCGGGACCGCGTTTCGCCAGATACGCAGTATTTT. The encoded protein is CSVNLRDRVSPDTQYF.

This clonotype appeared a few times. The junction and the germline gene differ at one end; a read error may be behind it. The chain links TRBV27 to TRBJ2-5; D is uncertain. This CDR3 is built from 16 residues. From germline, CDR1 is MNHEY and CDR2 SMNVEV (reference sequence). The CDR3 is CASSSGWADWSDEQSF. In nucleotides, the CDR3 is TGTGCCAGCAGTTCAGGTTGGGCGGATTGGTCGGATGAGCAGTCCTTC.

Only a few counts were recorded for this clonotype. The V gene is TRBV2, the J gene TRBJ1-1; D remains ambiguous. This CDR3 spans 18 amino acids. The V and J ends lost 5 bases and 5 bases respectively, with 27 bases between them. Germline-derived CDR1 and CDR2 are SNHLY and FYNNEI. CDR3 DNA sequence: TGTGCCAGCAGTCGATTCGGAGAGATAGGTCAGCTAATGACTGAAGCTTTCTTT. As protein: CASSRFGEIGQLMTEAFF.

J is TRBJ2-1 and V is TRBV27, with 10 bases fitting TRBD2. J gave up 12 bases and V 2 bases, and 10 bases lay outside the gene matches. The germline V gene has CDR1 MNHEY and CDR2 SMNVEV (reference sequence). The CDR3 totals 15 residues. The CDR3 nucleotides read TGTGCCAGCAGTTTAACTAGCGGGATATTGGGTGGGCAGTTCTTC. It codes for CASSLTSGILGGQFF.

In its sample, this clonotype was seen a few times. The gene calls are TRBV7-6 and TRBJ1-2, with TRBD1 matching over 7 bases. V was pared by 1 base and J by 6 bases, with 14 bases of the junction left unmatched. Germline-derived CDR1 and CDR2 are SGHVS and FNYEAQ. The CDR3 has 17 amino acids. Written as DNA, the CDR3 is TGTGCCAGCAGCTTAGATGCAGAGGGGGCGCTCGGAAATGGCTACACCTTC. Protein sequence: CASSLDAEGALGNGYTF.

The chain is built from TRBV11-2 and TRBJ1-1, with D hard to call. The CDR3 length is 15 residues. Germline V gene sequence: CDR1 SGHAT, CDR2 FQNNGV. V lost 5 bases and J 10 bases, leaving 23 bases between the germline ends. DNA of the CDR3: TGTGCCAGCAGCCCGGAAATATTCGGTCTGGGAGCAGCTTTCTTT. Translated: CASSPEIFGLGAAFF.

This chain links TRBV20-1 with TRBJ2-7; 7 bases are a match to TRBD1. Germline V lookup: CDR1 DFQATT, CDR2 SNEGSKA (reference sequence). This CDR3 region has 15 residues. Trimming removed 0 bases from V and 5 bases from J; junction bases left unmatched: 10. DNA of the CDR3: TGCAGTGCTAGAGATCTTGTCCAGGGGGACGACGAGCAGTACTTC. Translated: CSARDLVQGDDEQYF.

The gene calls are TRBV20-1 and TRBJ2-1; TRBD1 matches 8 bases. Germline lookup yields CDR1 DFQATT and CDR2 SNEGSKA (reference sequence). There are 14 residues in the CDR3. V dropped 5 bases and J dropped 9; count of bases not matched to a gene: 12. CDR3 loop: CSAPIGQGLGEQFF. The DNA of the CDR3 is TGCAGTGCTCCAATAGGACAGGGATTAGGTGAGCAGTTCTTC.

V gene TRBV7-2 combines with J gene TRBJ2-3; the D gene could be TRBD1 or TRBD2 (6 bases each). The germline CDR1 and CDR2 sequences are SGHTA and FQGNSA. The V end was cut by 0 bases, the J end by 0 bases, with 10 bases between. CDR3 length equals 16 residues. This chain's CDR3 is CASSLAGGASTDTQYF. In DNA, the CDR3 is TGTGCCAGCAGCTTAGCCGGGGGCGCTAGCACAGATACGCAGTATTTT. Full variable domain (remainder filled in from reference TRBV7-2 and TRBJ2-3): GAGVSQSPSNKVTEKGKDVELRCDPISGHTALYWYRQSLGQGLEFLIYFQGNSAPDKSGLPSDRFSAERTGGSVSTLTIQRTQQEDSAVYLCASSLAGGASTDTQYFGPGTRLTVL.

The gene calls are TRBV19 and TRBJ1-5; D remains unclear. Looked up from germline, CDR1 is LNHDA and CDR2 is SQIVND (reference sequence). The CDR3 runs 16 residues. V was pared by 0 bases and J by 7 bases, with 16 bases between. The CDR3: CASSIEVPSGGQPQHF. As DNA, the CDR3 is TGTGCCAGTAGTATAGAGGTCCCCTCAGGAGGCCAGCCCCAGCATTTT.